This T cell receptor (beta chain) is drawn from a study of blood T cell repertoires in COVID-19. Study information: Acute-phase and convalescent COVID-19 samples originated in the United States, Italy and Spain.

Study processing details: Using reference gene primer amplification, nucleated cell counts were estimated. The protocol was immunoSEQ multiplex PCR, while the TCRdb copy is restricted to in-frame clones and leaves out a portion. Clonal size and the V and J genes are those of that table, whereas D and trimming came from the DNA. The table lists about 440,000 clones, around nine tenths of them singletons. Cohorts were based on clinical histories the participants reported. Germline V gene sequence: CDR1 SGHDT, CDR2 YYEEEE. Trimming left V 2 bases short and J 4 bases short, with 12 bases between. This CDR3 contains 14 residues.

J is TRBJ1-2 and V is TRBV5-6; D gene unclear. This clonotype was obtained from a woman aged 18-29 years with acute COVID-19. The sample comprised PBMCs or T cells enriched from blood (not recorded which). The CDR3 loop is CASSFDRFSYGYTF. As DNA, the CDR3 is TGTGCCAGCAGCTTTGATCGGTTTTCCTATGGCTACACCTTC.